This T cell receptor (beta chain) is from a study of a mutant IDH1 vaccine in newly diagnosed glioma. Germline V gene data show CDR1 as SGHRS and CDR2 as YFSETQ. The CDR3 runs to 21 residues. Trimming removed 4 bases from V and 2 bases from J, with 30 bases in between. The time point: week 5, during vaccination. In the vaccine, a single dose held 300 ug of the mutant IDH1 20-mer peptide, along with topical imiquimod. The data were produced by immunoSEQ multiplex PCR, yet TCRdb's version contains in-frame clones alone and is incomplete. Of around 58,000 clones listed, around 81% are singletons. In its sample, this clone was seen once. Its antigen remains unidentified.

Sequencing used PBMCs, obtained from a glioma patient whose treatment included an IDH1 peptide vaccine. The TCR sequence derives from a man in his thirties or forties with glioma. The V gene is TRBV5-1, the J gene TRBJ2-2; weak D call: TRBD2 (5 bases). The CDR3 sequence is CASSQYYRERPSGDNTGELFF. CDR3 DNA: TGCGCCAGCAGCCAATACTACCGAGAGAGACCCAGCGGAGACAACACCGGGGAGCTGTTTTTT.